This paragraph covers one T cell receptor beta chain sequence. The data stem from a study of blood T cell repertoires in COVID-19. CDR3 length equals 12 residues. Germline loops: CDR1 PRHDT, CDR2 FYEKMQ (reference sequence). V lost 3 bases and J lost 6, with 8 bases in between. Libraries were prepared by immunoSEQ multiplex PCR; TCRdb keeps only in-frame clonotypes and omits some of them. Seen here are about 65,000 clones, approximately 80% observed once, and the top ten hold under 15%. This receptor was taken from a man older than 75 with acute or convalescent COVID-19. This chain connects TRBV13 to TRBJ1-2; D not resolved. What was sequenced was peripheral blood. Here the CDR3 DNA reads TGTGCCAGCAGCTTTAAATTCGATGGCTACACCTTC. Translating gives CASSFKFDGYTF.